This entry lists 2 T cell receptor beta chains sequenced from one sample in a study of blood T cells in healthy people across ages. PCR was performed a second time for about 7 to 11 cycles using a sample-barcoded 5' primer and a J-beta primer mix. TCRdb analysed the 5' RACE reads with MiXCR anew, one entry per CDR3 protein. The table records 1,800,000 or so distinct CDR3 sequences, 30% to 40% of them present only once. The source material was blood. The source of these receptors is a human donor in good health.

In this sample, this clonotype turned up a few times. J is TRBJ2-3 and V is TRBV7-9; D may be TRBD1 (5 bases). Germline V lookup: CDR1 SEHNR, CDR2 FQNEAQ (reference sequence). V lost 3 bases, J lost 4 bases, and 11 bases lay in between. The CDR3 is 14 residues long. As DNA, the CDR3 is TGTGCCAGCAGCTTCAGGGATCTGGCAGATACGCAGTATTTT. This gives the protein CASSFRDLADTQYF.

The V call is TRBV4-3, the J call TRBJ2-3, with D maybe TRBD2 (5 bases). V lost 0 bases and J lost 2, with 9 bases in between. The length of the CDR3 is 15 residues. Germline CDR1 reads LGHNA; CDR2 reads YSLEER. The CDR3 reads CASSQDFGDTDTQYF. CDR3 DNA: TGCGCCAGCAGCCAAGATTTCGGGGACACAGATACGCAGTATTTT.